The sequence of this T cell receptor beta chain was determined in a study of blood T cell repertoires in COVID-19. Study-wide background: Sites across the United States, Italy and Spain contributed samples from acute and convalescent COVID-19.

The assay was immunoSEQ multiplex PCR, and TCRdb's table has in-frame clones only and misses some. The top ten clones hold 1.6% of a sample with 110,000 to 150,000 clones, less than 85% of them seen once. Residents of over 20 US areas, aged about 18 to 95 years, made up the participants. The CDR3 is made up of 16 amino acids. The germline CDR1 and CDR2 sequences are LNHDA and SQIVND (reference sequence). Trimming at V came to 4 bases and at J to 1 base, leaving 5 bases not matched to a gene. The sequence derives from a woman younger than 35 who had been exposed to COVID-19. The gene calls are TRBV19 and TRBJ2-7, with 12 bases fitting TRBD2. What was sequenced was PBMCs or T cells enriched from blood (not recorded which). The CDR3 here is CASSSRTSGKSYEQYF. The CDR3 nucleotides read TGTGCCAGTAGTAGCCGGACTAGCGGGAAATCCTACGAGCAGTACTTC.